The sample holds many counts of the clone carrying this TCR beta chain. Germline V gene sequence: CDR1 SGHVS, CDR2 FQNEAQ. Trimming removed 7 bases at V and 4 bases at J, with 16 bases between. This CDR3 has 14 amino acids. The sample is drawn from a study of T cells in Graves' hyperthyroidism and ophthalmopathy. The investigators amplified TCR beta CDR3 regions from RNA transcripts. During a first-round RT-PCR of the TCR CDR3, the HTBI primer set was used. TCRdb reprocessed the multiplex PCR reads with MiXCR, giving one entry per CDR3 protein. Here the sample spans approximately 360,000 distinct CDR3 sequences, 20% to 25% being singletons.

This chain uses TRBV7-8 with TRBJ1-2; D is possibly TRBD1 (5 bases). This TCR was sampled from a man aged 45 to 65 with Graves' hyperthyroidism. Sequenced input: blood. CDR3 bases: TGTGCCAGCACCTCGGGGGTTGTGAGCTATGGCTACACCTTC. As protein: CASTSGVVSYGYTF.